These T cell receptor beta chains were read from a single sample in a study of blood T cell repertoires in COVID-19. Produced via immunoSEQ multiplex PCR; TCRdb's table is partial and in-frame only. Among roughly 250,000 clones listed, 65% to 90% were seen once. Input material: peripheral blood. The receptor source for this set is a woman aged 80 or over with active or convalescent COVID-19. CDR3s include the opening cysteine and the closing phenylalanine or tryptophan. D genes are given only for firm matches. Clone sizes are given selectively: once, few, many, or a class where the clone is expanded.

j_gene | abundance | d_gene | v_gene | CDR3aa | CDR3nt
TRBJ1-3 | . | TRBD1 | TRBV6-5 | CASSYVQGAGNTIYF | TGTGCCAGCAGTTACGTGCAGGGGGCTGGAAACACCATATATTTT
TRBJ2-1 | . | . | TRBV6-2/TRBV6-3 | CASSLPWGGRSNEQFF | TGTGCCAGCAGTCTACCTTGGGGGGGGCGATCCAATGAGCAGTTCTTC
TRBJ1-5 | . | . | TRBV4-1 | CASSHPGRSQPQHF | TGCGCCAGCAGCCACCCCGGTCGATCTCAGCCCCAGCATTTT
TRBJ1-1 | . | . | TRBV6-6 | CASSTGNTEAFF | TGTGCCAGCAGTACAGGGAACACTGAAGCTTTCTTT
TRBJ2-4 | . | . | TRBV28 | CASGQTLAKNIQYF | TGTGCCAGTGGACAGACACTAGCCAAAAACATTCAGTACTTC
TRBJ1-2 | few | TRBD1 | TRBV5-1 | CASSLGTGGRYYGYTF | TGCGCCAGCAGCTTGGGGACAGGGGGCAGGTACTATGGCTACACCTTC
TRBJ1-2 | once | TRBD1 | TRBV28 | CASSTPGQSNYGYTF | TGTGCCAGCAGTACCCCGGGACAGTCTAACTATGGCTACACCTTC
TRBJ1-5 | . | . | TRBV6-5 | CASPYNQPQHF | TGTGCCAGCCCGTACAATCAGCCCCAGCATTTT
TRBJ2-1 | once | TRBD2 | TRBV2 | CASSTMRGGENEQFF | TGTGCCAGCAGTACGATGCGGGGGGGCGAGAATGAGCAGTTCTTC
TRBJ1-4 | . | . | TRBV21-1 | CASSKARGSGIGVLFNEKLFF | TGTGCCAGCAGCAAAGCGCGGGGCTCAGGGATCGGCGTCCTTTTTAATGAAAAACTGTTTTTT
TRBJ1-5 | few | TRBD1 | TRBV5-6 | CASSWGPQGDQPQHF | TGTGCCAGCAGCTGGGGTCCGCAGGGGGATCAGCCCCAGCATTTT
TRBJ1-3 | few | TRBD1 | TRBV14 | CASSQEWDRGNTIYF | TGTGCCAGCAGCCAAGAGTGGGACAGAGGGAACACCATATATTTT
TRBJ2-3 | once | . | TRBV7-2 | CASSPTGGDTQYF | TGTGCCAGCAGCCCTACCGGAGGAGATACGCAGTATTTT
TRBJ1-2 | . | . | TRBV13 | CASSPGTVNYGYTF | TGTGCCAGCAGCCCCGGGACTGTTAACTATGGCTACACCTTC
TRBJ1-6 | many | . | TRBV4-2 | CASSAGEGGGSPLHF | TGTGCCAGCAGCGCAGGAGAGGGGGGGGGTTCACCCCTCCACTTT
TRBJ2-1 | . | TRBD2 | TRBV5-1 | CASSPGLAGTRVDEQFF | TGCGCCAGCAGCCCTGGACTAGCGGGGACGAGAGTCGATGAGCAGTTCTTC
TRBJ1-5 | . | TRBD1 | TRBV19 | CASSDPGQGPQPQHF | TGTGCCAGTAGTGATCCGGGACAGGGGCCTCAGCCCCAGCATTTT
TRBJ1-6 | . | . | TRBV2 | CASSDRDFGSPLHF | TGTGCCAGCAGTGATCGGGACTTCGGTTCACCCCTCCACTTT
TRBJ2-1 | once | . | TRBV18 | CASSPPNSPNEQFF | TGTGCCAGCTCACCACCAAACAGTCCTAATGAGCAGTTCTTC
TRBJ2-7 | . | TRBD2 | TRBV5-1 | CASSLLGLAGGSSYEQYF | TGCGCCAGCAGCTTGTTGGGACTAGCGGGGGGGTCCTCCTACGAGCAGTACTTC
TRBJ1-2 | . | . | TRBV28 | CASTAGGQGGYTF | TGTGCCAGCACTGCGGGGGGGCAGGGTGGCTACACCTTC
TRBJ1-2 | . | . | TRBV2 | CASSDGTSYGYTF | TGTGCCAGCAGTGACGGGACAAGCTATGGCTACACCTTC
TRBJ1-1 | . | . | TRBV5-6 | CASSLVPGGNTEAFF | TGTGCCAGCAGCTTGGTCCCGGGGGGGAACACTGAAGCTTTCTTT
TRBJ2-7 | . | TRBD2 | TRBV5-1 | CASSFSGTNYEQYF | TGCGCCAGCAGCTTTAGCGGGACTAACTACGAGCAGTACTTC